This T cell receptor (beta chain) was captured by sequencing in a study of shared clonotypes between healthy human individuals. Study at large: There were three CD4 naive, three CD4 memory, two CD8 naive and one CD8 memory plates per donor.

Deep-level assay runs were performed. The method was immunoSEQ multiplex PCR; TCRdb's version includes in-frame clones alone and lacks a portion of them. The data show under 650,000 clones, 96% seen once. With regard to this clone: Its matching antigen is unknown.

Findings of the study overall: Generally, estimated richness proved larger in naive subsets than it did in memory subsets. Naive CD4 clonotypes were shared across several donors at roughly 5.5%.

Losses at the gene ends were 7 bases for V and 3 bases for J; bases not matched to a gene: 3. Germline CDR1 is MNHNY and CDR2 is SVGAGI (reference sequence). The CDR3 contains 14 residues. The material sequenced was naive CD4+ T cells sorted from blood. This sample's subset: CD45RA+ positively selected. The V call is TRBV6-6, the J call TRBJ2-2; 9 nucleotides match TRBD1. The sequence came from a woman under 40 in good health. CDR3 residues: CASNRGQDTGELFF. In DNA form, the CDR3 reads TGTGCCAGCAACAGGGGGCAAGACACCGGGGAGCTGTTTTTT.